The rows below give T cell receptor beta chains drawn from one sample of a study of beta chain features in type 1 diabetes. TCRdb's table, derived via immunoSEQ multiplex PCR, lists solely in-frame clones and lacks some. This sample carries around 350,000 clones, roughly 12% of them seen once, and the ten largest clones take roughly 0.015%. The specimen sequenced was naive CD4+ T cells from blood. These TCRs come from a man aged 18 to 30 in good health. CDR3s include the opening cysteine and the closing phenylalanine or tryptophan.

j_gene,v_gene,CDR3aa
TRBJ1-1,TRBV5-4,CASSLVGVDTEAFF
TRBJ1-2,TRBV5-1,CASSLGTGEGYTF
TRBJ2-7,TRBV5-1,CASSLAFDPGVQYF
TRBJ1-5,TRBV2,CASSERTGLYQPQHF
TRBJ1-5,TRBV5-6,CASSDRTGNRPQHF
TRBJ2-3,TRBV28,CASSSLLAGGTDTQYF
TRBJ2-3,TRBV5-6,CASSLVSLGENTQYF
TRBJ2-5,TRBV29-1,CSVEGGQGKIATQYF
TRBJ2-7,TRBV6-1,CATKTGGPYEQYF
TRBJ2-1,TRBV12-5,CASGPGLAGGYEQFF
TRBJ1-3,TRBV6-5,CASSYSYVSSGNTIYF
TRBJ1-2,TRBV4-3,CASSQEGGSRYGYTF
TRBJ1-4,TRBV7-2,CASSWTGSRNEKLFF
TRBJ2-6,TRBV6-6,CASSFDRDSLVTF
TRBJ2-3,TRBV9,CASSVDWTDTQYF
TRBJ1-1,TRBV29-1,CSAVRGALNTEAFF
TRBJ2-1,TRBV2,CASRVGLASNNEQFF
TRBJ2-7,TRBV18,CASSPRPLIVSSYEQYF
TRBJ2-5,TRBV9,CASSVVFGTDHGETQYF
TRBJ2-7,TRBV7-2,CASSPRRLAGIEQYF
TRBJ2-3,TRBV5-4,CASSKSTGFTDTQYF
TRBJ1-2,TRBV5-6,CASSLDSYGYTF
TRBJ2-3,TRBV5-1,CASSSGISTDTQYF
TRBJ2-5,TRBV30,CAWGQGQETQYF
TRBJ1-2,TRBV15,CATSRDRRGNYGYTF
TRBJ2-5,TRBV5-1,CASSLLTEQETQYF
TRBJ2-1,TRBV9,CASSVSWRANNEQFF
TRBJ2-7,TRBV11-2,CASSLRPSPYEQYF
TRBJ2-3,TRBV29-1,CSVGSGSTDTQYF
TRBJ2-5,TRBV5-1,CASNRQGGGIQETQYF
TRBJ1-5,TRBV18,CASSPGRGFQPQHF
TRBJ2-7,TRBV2,CASSEEAGGPYEQYF
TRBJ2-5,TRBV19,CASSIGLAATQETQYF
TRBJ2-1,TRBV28,CASSSTGYEQFF